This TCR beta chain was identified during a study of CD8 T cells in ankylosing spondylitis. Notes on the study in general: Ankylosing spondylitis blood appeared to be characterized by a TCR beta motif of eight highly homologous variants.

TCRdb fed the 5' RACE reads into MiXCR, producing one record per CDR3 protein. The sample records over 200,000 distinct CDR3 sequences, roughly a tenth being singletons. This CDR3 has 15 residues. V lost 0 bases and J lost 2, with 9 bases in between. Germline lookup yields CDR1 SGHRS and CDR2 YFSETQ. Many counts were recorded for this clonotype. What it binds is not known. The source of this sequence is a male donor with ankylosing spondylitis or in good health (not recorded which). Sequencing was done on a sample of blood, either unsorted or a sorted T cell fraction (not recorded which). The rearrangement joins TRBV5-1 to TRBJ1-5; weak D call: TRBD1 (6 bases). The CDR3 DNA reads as TGCGCCAGCAGCTTGGAAGCAGGGGGCAATCAGCCCCAGCATTTT. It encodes CASSLEAGGNQPQHF.